Listed below are T cell receptor beta chains from one sample, sequenced in a study of cytomegalovirus exposure and HLA in healthy donors. Some clones are missing from TCRdb's copy, which holds only in-frame ones; the method was immunoSEQ multiplex PCR. The sample gives over 120,000 clones, over 75% of which show up once; under 3.5% is in the top ten. Sequencing was carried out using PBMCs. These receptors were collected from a woman aged 30 to 39 in good health and CMV-seronegative. The CDR3 runs from the conserved cysteine through the conserved F or W. The D gene is left open where the match is weak. Part of the rows lack a size; the others show once, few, many or a class for expanded clones.

D gene: -; V gene: TRBV5-1; clone size: -; J gene: TRBJ2-1; CDR3 DNA: TGCGCCAGCAGCTTGGTGCCCTTAGCTGTCGCCTACAATGAGCAGTTCTTC; CDR3 protein: CASSLVPLAVAYNEQFF
D gene: -; V gene: TRBV6-5; clone size: -; J gene: TRBJ1-5; CDR3 DNA: TGTGCTTGTCGACAGGACCATCAGCCCCAGCATTTT; CDR3 protein: CACRQDHQPQHF
D gene: TRBD2; V gene: TRBV4-1; clone size: once; J gene: TRBJ2-1; CDR3 DNA: TGCGCCAGCAGCCCTCAAGATATGTTACTAGCGGGAGGGACCTCCGAGCAGTTCTTC; CDR3 protein: CASSPQDMLLAGGTSEQFF
D gene: TRBD2; V gene: TRBV7-9; clone size: few; J gene: TRBJ2-7; CDR3 DNA: TGTGCCAGCAGCCCGGGACTAGCGGGGGCGGAGCAGTACTTC; CDR3 protein: CASSPGLAGAEQYF
D gene: -; V gene: TRBV27; clone size: -; J gene: TRBJ1-1; CDR3 DNA: TGTGCCAGCAGTTTATCGAAGGGGGGGCGAGAAGCTTTCTTT; CDR3 protein: CASSLSKGGREAFF
D gene: TRBD2; V gene: TRBV11-2; clone size: -; J gene: TRBJ2-2; CDR3 DNA: TGTGCCAGCAGCGGGACTAGCGGAAACACCGGGGAGCTGTTTTTT; CDR3 protein: CASSGTSGNTGELFF
D gene: TRBD2; V gene: TRBV10-1; clone size: -; J gene: TRBJ2-5; CDR3 DNA: TGCGCCAGCAGTGAAGGGACTAGCGGCCAAGAGACCCAGTACTTC; CDR3 protein: CASSEGTSGQETQYF
D gene: -; V gene: TRBV7-9; clone size: -; J gene: TRBJ2-1; CDR3 DNA: TGTGCCAGCAGCTTAGTGGGACTGACCTACAATGAGCAGTTCTTC; CDR3 protein: CASSLVGLTYNEQFF
D gene: -; V gene: TRBV9; clone size: -; J gene: TRBJ1-1; CDR3 DNA: TGTGCCAGCAGCTCTGATAGAGTACGTAACACTGAAGCTTTCTTT; CDR3 protein: CASSSDRVRNTEAFF
D gene: TRBD1; V gene: TRBV5-1; clone size: -; J gene: TRBJ1-2; CDR3 DNA: TGCGCCAGCAGCTTGGCTGACAGGGTTCGTGGCTACACCTTC; CDR3 protein: CASSLADRVRGYTF
D gene: -; V gene: TRBV2; clone size: once; J gene: TRBJ2-3; CDR3 DNA: TGTGCCAGCAGCGGACAGTCCCCCACAGATACGCAGTATTTT; CDR3 protein: CASSGQSPTDTQYF
D gene: -; V gene: TRBV30; clone size: -; J gene: TRBJ1-1; CDR3 DNA: TGTGCCTGGAGTGTATCATGGCGAGGTGAAGCTTTCTTT; CDR3 protein: CAWSVSWRGEAFF
D gene: -; V gene: TRBV19; clone size: -; J gene: TRBJ2-1; CDR3 DNA: TGTGCCAGTAGTCCGGGAGTCTACAATGAGCAGTTCTTC; CDR3 protein: CASSPGVYNEQFF
D gene: -; V gene: TRBV7-8; clone size: -; J gene: TRBJ1-5; CDR3 DNA: TGTGCCAGCAGCTTAGTGGGGGGGAGGCAGGGTCAGCCCCAGCATTTT; CDR3 protein: CASSLVGGRQGQPQHF
D gene: TRBD1; V gene: TRBV5-1; clone size: -; J gene: TRBJ1-1; CDR3 DNA: TGCGCCAGCAGCTTGGAGGGACAGGGGGCGAAGGGGGCTTTCTTT; CDR3 protein: CASSLEGQGAKGAFF
D gene: -; V gene: TRBV25-1; clone size: -; J gene: TRBJ2-1; CDR3 DNA: TGTGCCAGCAGCCAATTGAGGGAGAGGGACAATGAGCAGTTCTTC; CDR3 protein: CASSQLRERDNEQFF
D gene: TRBD1; V gene: TRBV9; clone size: -; J gene: TRBJ2-7; CDR3 DNA: TGTGCCAGCAGCGGAACCGGGACAGGGTCCCACGAGCAGTACTTC; CDR3 protein: CASSGTGTGSHEQYF
D gene: -; V gene: TRBV4-3; clone size: -; J gene: TRBJ2-3; CDR3 DNA: TGCGCCAGCAGCCAAGAACTGGGCGGGGGCACAGATACGCAGTATTTT; CDR3 protein: CASSQELGGGTDTQYF
D gene: TRBD2; V gene: TRBV4-1; clone size: -; J gene: TRBJ2-5; CDR3 DNA: TGCGCCAGCAGCCAAGTCGGTCTAGCGGGGGTTGAAGAGACCCAGTACTTC; CDR3 protein: CASSQVGLAGVEETQYF
D gene: TRBD1; V gene: TRBV7-3; clone size: -; J gene: TRBJ2-2; CDR3 DNA: TGTGCCAGCGCCCGGGACAGGGACGCGAACACCGGGGAGCTGTTTTTT; CDR3 protein: CASARDRDANTGELFF
D gene: -; V gene: TRBV6-1; clone size: few; J gene: TRBJ2-7; CDR3 DNA: TGTGCCAGCCCCCCCGAGAACAGTAACGAGCAGTACTTC; CDR3 protein: CASPPENSNEQYF
D gene: TRBD1; V gene: TRBV4-1; clone size: once; J gene: TRBJ2-3; CDR3 DNA: TGCGCCAGCAGCCCCGCCCCACCAGGGGGAAGGACAGATACGCAGTATTTT; CDR3 protein: CASSPAPPGGRTDTQYF
D gene: TRBD2; V gene: TRBV7-2; clone size: -; J gene: TRBJ2-3; CDR3 DNA: TGTGCCAGCAGCTTAGACGGGGGGGCGGTAGATACGCAGTATTTT; CDR3 protein: CASSLDGGAVDTQYF
D gene: -; V gene: TRBV27; clone size: once; J gene: TRBJ1-1; CDR3 DNA: TGTGCCAGCAGGAATAACAGGCGGGACGCTTTCTTT; CDR3 protein: CASRNNRRDAFF
D gene: -; V gene: TRBV15; clone size: -; J gene: TRBJ2-5; CDR3 DNA: TGTGCCACCAGCAGAGATTGGGAGGAGACCCAGTACTTC; CDR3 protein: CATSRDWEETQYF
D gene: TRBD2; V gene: TRBV7-2; clone size: once; J gene: TRBJ2-7; CDR3 DNA: TGTGCCAGCAGCTTATTATTAGCGGGGGCCTACGAGCAGTACTTC; CDR3 protein: CASSLLLAGAYEQYF
D gene: -; V gene: TRBV10-1; clone size: -; J gene: TRBJ1-1; CDR3 DNA: TGCGCCAGCAGTGAGTCCTCCGGCACTGAAGCTTTCTTT; CDR3 protein: CASSESSGTEAFF
D gene: TRBD1; V gene: TRBV4-3; clone size: -; J gene: TRBJ1-1; CDR3 DNA: TGCGCCAGCAGCCTTTCTCCAGGACAGGGGTTTGAAGCTTTCTTT; CDR3 protein: CASSLSPGQGFEAFF
D gene: -; V gene: TRBV2; clone size: -; J gene: TRBJ2-5; CDR3 DNA: TGTGCCAGCACTAGGACCCCACTAGCTCGGGAGACCCAGTACTTC; CDR3 protein: CASTRTPLARETQYF
D gene: -; V gene: TRBV5-1; clone size: few; J gene: TRBJ2-1; CDR3 DNA: TGCGCCAGCAGCATACAGGGCCCCTATGGACCCAATGAGCAGTTCTTC; CDR3 protein: CASSIQGPYGPNEQFF
D gene: TRBD1; V gene: TRBV27; clone size: -; J gene: TRBJ1-2; CDR3 DNA: TGTGCCAGCAGTCTAACGGGACAGCCGAACTATGGCTACACCTTC; CDR3 protein: CASSLTGQPNYGYTF
D gene: TRBD1; V gene: TRBV5-1; clone size: -; J gene: TRBJ1-2; CDR3 DNA: TGCGCCAGCAGCCTATCAGGGGGCTTCTATGGCTACACCTTC; CDR3 protein: CASSLSGGFYGYTF
D gene: -; V gene: TRBV2; clone size: few; J gene: TRBJ1-2; CDR3 DNA: TGTGCCAGCAACGGGGGGAATGGCTACACCTTC; CDR3 protein: CASNGGNGYTF
D gene: TRBD2; V gene: TRBV4-2; clone size: -; J gene: TRBJ2-1; CDR3 DNA: TGTGCCAGCAGCCTCGGACTAGCGGGAGTTCGGTCCTACAATGAGCAGTTCTTC; CDR3 protein: CASSLGLAGVRSYNEQFF
D gene: -; V gene: TRBV2; clone size: -; J gene: TRBJ2-7; CDR3 DNA: TGTGCCAGCAGTGAGGTGACGGGGAACGAGCAGTACTTC; CDR3 protein: CASSEVTGNEQYF
D gene: -; V gene: TRBV7-9; clone size: -; J gene: TRBJ1-1; CDR3 DNA: TGTGCCAGCAGCTTTGGGTCACAGGGCTCTGAAGCTTTCTTT; CDR3 protein: CASSFGSQGSEAFF
D gene: -; V gene: TRBV7-2; clone size: -; J gene: TRBJ2-6; CDR3 DNA: TGTGCCAGCAGCTTAGTGGCGACAGCCAACGTCCTGACTTTC; CDR3 protein: CASSLVATANVLTF
D gene: TRBD1; V gene: TRBV6-4; clone size: -; J gene: TRBJ1-6; CDR3 DNA: TGTGCCAGCAGTCGCCGACAGGGGAGTAATTCACCCCTCCACTTT; CDR3 protein: CASSRRQGSNSPLHF
D gene: -; V gene: TRBV5-1; clone size: -; J gene: TRBJ1-2; CDR3 DNA: TGCGCCAGCAGCTTGGTGGCAGGGTCGGACTATGGCTACACCTTC; CDR3 protein: CASSLVAGSDYGYTF
D gene: TRBD1; V gene: TRBV5-1; clone size: -; J gene: TRBJ2-5; CDR3 DNA: TGCGCCAGCAGCTCCCCTGGGGGACAGCGTTTTCCTAACACCGCAAAAGAGACCCAGTACTTC; CDR3 protein: CASSSPGGQRFPNTAKETQYF
D gene: -; V gene: TRBV2; clone size: -; J gene: TRBJ2-7; CDR3 DNA: TGTGCCAGCAGTGAAGGCGGCTCCTACGAGCAGTACTTC; CDR3 protein: CASSEGGSYEQYF
D gene: TRBD2; V gene: TRBV4-1; clone size: -; J gene: TRBJ2-2; CDR3 DNA: TGCGCCAGCAGCACCCCTCCGCGGGGGGACACCGGGGAGCTGTTTTTT; CDR3 protein: CASSTPPRGDTGELFF
D gene: -; V gene: TRBV27; clone size: once; J gene: TRBJ1-2; CDR3 DNA: TGTGCCAGCAGTTTATCGGCAGGGAAGTTAAACTATGGCTACACCTTC; CDR3 protein: CASSLSAGKLNYGYTF
D gene: TRBD2; V gene: TRBV29-1; clone size: -; J gene: TRBJ2-2; CDR3 DNA: TGCAGCGCCCGACTAGCTCCCGGGGAGCTGTTTTTT; CDR3 protein: CSARLAPGELFF
D gene: TRBD1; V gene: TRBV7-3; clone size: -; J gene: TRBJ1-4; CDR3 DNA: TGTTCCAGCAGCCTCAACGGGCAGGGGGATGAAAAACTGTTTTTT; CDR3 protein: CSSSLNGQGDEKLFF
D gene: TRBD1; V gene: TRBV7-8; clone size: -; J gene: TRBJ2-3; CDR3 DNA: TGTGCCAGCAGCTCTCTGGTCGGGACAGGGGGGCTAGATACGCAGTATTTT; CDR3 protein: CASSSLVGTGGLDTQYF
D gene: TRBD1; V gene: TRBV27; clone size: -; J gene: TRBJ2-7; CDR3 DNA: TGTGCCAGCAGCCGGGACAGGGCTACCTACGAGCAGTACTTC; CDR3 protein: CASSRDRATYEQYF
D gene: -; V gene: TRBV10-1; clone size: few; J gene: TRBJ2-3; CDR3 DNA: TGCGCCAGTGCGGTTGGAGCCCGAGATACGCAGTATTTT; CDR3 protein: CASAVGARDTQYF
D gene: -; V gene: TRBV25-1; clone size: -; J gene: TRBJ1-2; CDR3 DNA: TGTGCCAGCAGTGAACCACTGGGGCAGACGTATGGCTACACCTTC; CDR3 protein: CASSEPLGQTYGYTF
D gene: -; V gene: TRBV29-1; clone size: -; J gene: TRBJ1-1; CDR3 DNA: TGCAGCGTTCCCCGGAGCGGGACTGAAGCTTTCTTT; CDR3 protein: CSVPRSGTEAFF
D gene: -; V gene: TRBV9; clone size: -; J gene: TRBJ2-3; CDR3 DNA: TGTGCCAGCAGCGTAACAGGAACTAGCACAGATACGCAGTATTTT; CDR3 protein: CASSVTGTSTDTQYF
D gene: TRBD1; V gene: TRBV27; clone size: -; J gene: TRBJ2-3; CDR3 DNA: TGTGCCAGCACGTCCAGGGGGACAGATACGCAGTATTTT; CDR3 protein: CASTSRGTDTQYF
D gene: -; V gene: TRBV30; clone size: -; J gene: TRBJ1-3; CDR3 DNA: TGTGCCTGGCAGGGTAGAACTGGAAACACCATATATTTT; CDR3 protein: CAWQGRTGNTIYF
D gene: TRBD1; V gene: TRBV18; clone size: -; J gene: TRBJ1-4; CDR3 DNA: TGTGCCAGCTCACCAAGGCAGGGGGGAACTAATGAAAAACTGTTTTTT; CDR3 protein: CASSPRQGGTNEKLFF
D gene: -; V gene: TRBV7-2; clone size: -; J gene: TRBJ2-3; CDR3 DNA: TGTGCCAGCAGCTTATTCGGGGGCACAGATACGCAGTATTTT; CDR3 protein: CASSLFGGTDTQYF